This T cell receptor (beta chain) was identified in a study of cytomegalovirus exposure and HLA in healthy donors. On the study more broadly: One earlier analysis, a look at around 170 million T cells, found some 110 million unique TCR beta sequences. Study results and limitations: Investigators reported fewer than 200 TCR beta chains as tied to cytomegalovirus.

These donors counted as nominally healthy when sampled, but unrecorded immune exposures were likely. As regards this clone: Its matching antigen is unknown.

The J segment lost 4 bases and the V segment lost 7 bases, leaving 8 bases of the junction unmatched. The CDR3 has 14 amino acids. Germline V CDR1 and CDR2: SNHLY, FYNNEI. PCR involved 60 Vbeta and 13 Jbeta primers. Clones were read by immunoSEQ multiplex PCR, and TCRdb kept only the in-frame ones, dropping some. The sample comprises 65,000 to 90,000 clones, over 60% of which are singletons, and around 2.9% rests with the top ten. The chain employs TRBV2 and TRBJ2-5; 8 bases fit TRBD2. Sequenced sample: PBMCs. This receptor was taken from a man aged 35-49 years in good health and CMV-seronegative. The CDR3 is CASKASGGGETQYF. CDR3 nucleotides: TGTGCCAGCAAAGCCAGCGGGGGTGGAGAGACCCAGTACTTC. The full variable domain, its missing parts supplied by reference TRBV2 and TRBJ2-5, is EPEVTQTPSHQVTQMGQEVILRCVPISNHLYFYWYRQILGQKVEFLVSFYNNEISEKSEIFDDQFSVERPDGSNFTLKIRSTKLEDSAMYFCASKASGGGETQYFGPGTRLLVL.